These 15 T cell receptor beta chains were all obtained from the same sample, sequenced in a study of blood T cell repertoires in COVID-19. Some clones are missing from TCRdb's copy, which holds only in-frame ones; the method was immunoSEQ multiplex PCR. The table records 150,000 to 250,000 clones, about 80% of them present only once. Sample: peripheral blood. The source of these receptors is a human donor with acute or convalescent COVID-19. The donor label of this sample is uncertain.

The rearrangement uses TRBV19 and TRBJ2-1, with 7 positions matching TRBD1. Trimming at V came to 4 bases and at J to 5 bases, leaving 8 bases not matched to a gene. Germline V lookup: CDR1 LNHDA, CDR2 SQIVND (reference sequence). The CDR3 contains 15 residues. The CDR3 DNA sequence: TGTGCCAGTAGTACAAGACAGGGTGGCGACAATGAGCAGTTCTTC. This gives the protein CASSTRQGGDNEQFF.

This chain connects TRBV3-1 (or the pseudogene TRBV3-2) to TRBJ2-3, with 11 bases aligning to TRBD2. V shed 4 bases and J 5 bases; nucleotides not matched to a gene: 5. Germline V lookup: CDR1 LGHDT, CDR2 YNNKEL (reference sequence). The CDR3 extends over 15 amino acids. The CDR3 protein is CASSLLAGGVDTQYF. The CDR3 coding sequence is TGTGCCAGCAGCCTCTTAGCGGGAGGGGTAGATACGCAGTATTTT.

This chain connects TRBV28 to TRBJ2-2; no clear D. This CDR3 is 12 amino acids long. Trimming removed 7 bases from V and 6 bases from J, with 9 bases in between. Germline V CDR1 and CDR2: MDHEN, SYDVKM. In nucleotides, the CDR3 is TGTGCCAGCACTTCTTATCCCGGGGAGCTGTTTTTT. Encoded protein: CASTSYPGELFF.

The chain joins TRBV18 to TRBJ2-7; 7 bases line up with TRBD2. CDR3 size: 14 residues. Germline-derived CDR1 and CDR2 are KGHSH and LQKENI. With V trimmed by 1 base and J by 2 bases, 2 bases remained unmatched. CDR3 in amino acids: CASSPRGRAYEQYF. CDR3 DNA: TGTGCCAGCTCACCACGGGGGAGGGCCTACGAGCAGTACTTC.

V gene TRBV28 combines with J gene TRBJ2-7; D ambiguous. The CDR3 runs 14 residues. Germline CDR1 reads MDHEN; CDR2 reads SYDVKM. V lost 4 bases and J lost 0, with 10 bases in between. The CDR3 DNA is TGTGCCAGCAGTTCTCCCCCAGTCTCCTACGAGCAGTACTTC. Encoded protein: CASSSPPVSYEQYF.

The chain combines TRBV7-3 with TRBJ1-6; 8 bases fit TRBD1. With 6 bases clipped from V and 3 bases from J, the junction kept 4 bases outside the gene matches. The germline V gene encodes CDR1 SGHTA and CDR2 FQGTGA. The CDR3 loop spans 15 amino acids. The CDR3 is CASSYTGGYNSPLHF. Here the CDR3 DNA reads TGTGCCAGCAGTTACACAGGGGGCTATAATTCACCCCTCCACTTT.

The rearrangement uses TRBV10-3 and TRBJ2-1; TRBD1 agrees at 9 bases. The CDR3 extends over 13 amino acids. Germline V gene sequence: CDR1 ENHRY, CDR2 SYGVKD. Trimming took 8 bases from V and 7 from J; bases not matched to a gene: 6. CDR3 region: CAIGTGQGNEQFF. CDR3 DNA: TGTGCCATCGGGACGGGACAGGGTAATGAGCAGTTCTTC.

The chain employs TRBV29-1 and TRBJ2-5; the D gene is possibly TRBD1 (6 bases). Germline CDR1 reads SQVTM; CDR2 reads ANQGSEA. The CDR3 runs 16 residues. The V gene lost 0 bases and the J gene lost 2 bases, with 16 bases spanning the gap. The CDR3 protein is CSVEESWGPVQETQYF. As DNA, the CDR3 is TGCAGCGTTGAAGAGAGTTGGGGGCCCGTACAAGAGACCCAGTACTTC.

This chain joins TRBV11-3 and TRBJ2-3; 8 nucleotides align to TRBD1. The CDR3 covers 15 residues. The V gene's germline CDR1 is SGHNT and CDR2 YENEEA. Trimming removed 5 bases from V and 6 bases from J; junction bases left unmatched: 10. As DNA, the CDR3 is TGTGCCAGCAGCCCCGGACAGGGAAATCGGGATACGCAGTATTTT. Protein: CASSPGQGNRDTQYF. Variable domain in full (rest from reference TRBV11-3 and TRBJ2-3): EAGVVQSPRYKIIEKKQPVAFWCNPISGHNTLYWYLQNLGQGPELLIRYENEEAVDDSQLPKDRFSAERLKGVDSTLKIQPAELGDSAVYLCASSPGQGNRDTQYFGPGTRLTVL.

The chain recombines TRBV27 with TRBJ1-1; D is unresolved. Germline V CDR1 and CDR2: MNHEY, SMNVEV (reference sequence). The CDR3 runs to 13 residues. With 5 bases removed from V and 9 bases from J, the gap between germline ends came to 16 bases. The CDR3 DNA is TGTGCCAGCAGTCCCCCGCGAAGAGCTAAAGCTTTCTTT. Translated: CASSPPRRAKAFF.

This clone appeared once. The V call is TRBV5-1, the J call TRBJ1-4; D remains unclear. The CDR3 runs to 13 residues. CDR1 SGHRS and CDR2 YFSETQ come from the germline V gene. Trimming left V 5 bases short and J 8 bases short, with 13 bases between. In nucleotides, the CDR3 is TGCGCCAGCAGGCGGGGTCGTGCGGAAAAACTGTTTTTT. Its protein is CASRRGRAEKLFF.

This sequence joins TRBV9 and TRBJ1-2; no firm D call. Per the germline V gene, CDR1 is SGDLS and CDR2 is YYNGEE. The CDR3 loop spans 11 amino acids. Trimming removed 7 bases from V and 8 bases from J, with 12 bases in between. The CDR3 is CASRSGLGYTF. Written as DNA, the CDR3 is TGTGCCAGCCGAAGCGGGCTAGGCTACACCTTC.

The chain carries TRBV6-2 or TRBV6-3 and TRBJ2-7; 12 bases are a match to TRBD1. Germline V gene sequence: CDR1 MNHEY, CDR2 SVGEGT. The CDR3 length is 16 residues. Unmatched junction bases numbered 9, after V lost 2 bases and J lost 7 bases. CDR3 sequence reads: CASSYILGQGAREQYF. CDR3 DNA: TGTGCCAGCAGTTACATCCTGGGACAGGGGGCGCGGGAGCAGTACTTC.

The J gene is TRBJ1-5, the V gene TRBV6-4, with 9 bases aligning to TRBD1. This CDR3 has 15 amino acids. Germline CDR1 reads MRHNA; CDR2 reads SNTAGT. V dropped 6 bases and J dropped 5; count of bases not matched to a gene: 8. The DNA for the CDR3 is TGTGCCAGCAGAGACCGACAGGGGGGGGATCAGCCCCAGCATTTT. Its translation is CASRDRQGGDQPQHF.

This chain links TRBV29-1 with TRBJ2-2, with 8 nucleotides matching TRBD1. This CDR3 region has 15 residues. Per germline, CDR1 SQVTM and CDR2 ANQGSEA. J was trimmed by 0 bases and V by 6 bases; bases with no gene match: 6. CDR3 DNA sequence: TGCAGCGTGCGGACAGGGAACGCGAACACCGGGGAGCTGTTTTTT. The encoded protein is CSVRTGNANTGELFF.